What follows is one TCR beta chain and its context. Germline V lookup: CDR1 SGHVS, CDR2 FNYEAQ. This CDR3 comprises 15 residues. J gave up 5 bases and V 3 bases, and 7 bases lay outside the gene matches. Primed by a sample-barcoded 5' primer and a J-beta primer mix, a second PCR proceeded for about 6 to 11 cycles. TCRdb ran MiXCR on the 5' RACE reads and lists one entry per CDR3 protein. There are some 1.7 million distinct CDR3 sequences in the sample; 28% occur only once, and roughly 8% lies in the top ten. The data originate from a study of blood T cells in healthy people across ages. The material sequenced was blood. The source of this sequence is a woman aged 25-40 years in good health. The V call is TRBV7-6, the J call TRBJ2-7, with 10 bases aligning to TRBD2. CDR3 in DNA: TGTGCCAGCAGCTTGCTAGCGGGAGTTGACCACGAGCAGTACTTC. This translates into CASSLLAGVDHEQYF.